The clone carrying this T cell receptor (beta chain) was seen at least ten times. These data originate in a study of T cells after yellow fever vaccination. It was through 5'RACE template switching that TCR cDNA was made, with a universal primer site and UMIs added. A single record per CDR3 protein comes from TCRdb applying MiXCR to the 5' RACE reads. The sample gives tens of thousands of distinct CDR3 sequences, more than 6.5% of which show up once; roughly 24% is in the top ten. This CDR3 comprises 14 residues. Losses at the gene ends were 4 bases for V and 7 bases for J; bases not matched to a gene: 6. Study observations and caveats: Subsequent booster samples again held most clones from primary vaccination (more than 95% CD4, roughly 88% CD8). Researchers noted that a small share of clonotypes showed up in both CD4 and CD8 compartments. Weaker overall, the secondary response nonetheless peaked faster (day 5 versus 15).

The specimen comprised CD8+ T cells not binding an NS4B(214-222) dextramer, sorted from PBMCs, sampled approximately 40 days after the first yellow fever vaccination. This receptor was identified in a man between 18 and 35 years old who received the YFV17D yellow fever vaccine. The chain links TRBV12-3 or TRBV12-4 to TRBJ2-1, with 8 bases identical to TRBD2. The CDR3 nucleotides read TGTGCCAGCAGTTCGACGGGGGGGCAAAATGAGCAGTTCTTC. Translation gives CASSSTGGQNEQFF.